The source of this T cell receptor beta chain is a study of cytomegalovirus exposure and HLA in healthy donors. The V end was cut by 0 bases, the J end by 5 bases, with 8 bases between. CDR3 length: 14 residues. Germline lookup yields CDR1 KGHSH and CDR2 LQKENI. Study-level points and caveats: A list of around 160 TCR beta chains associated with cytomegalovirus was given. Confirmation was obtained in vitro that a few CMV-associated chains are specific for CMV antigens.

The assay was immunoSEQ multiplex PCR, and TCRdb's table has in-frame clones only and misses some. This table has about 200,000 clones, around 80% appearing once. With regard to this clone: Its antigen is as yet unknown.

The sequenced sample was PBMCs. The receptor comes from a woman between 25 and 40 years old in good health and CMV-seronegative. The genes are TRBV18 and TRBJ1-5; D ambiguous. DNA of the CDR3: TGTGCCAGCTCACCACCCACGCGGGATCAGCCCCAGCATTTT. Residues: CASSPPTRDQPQHF.